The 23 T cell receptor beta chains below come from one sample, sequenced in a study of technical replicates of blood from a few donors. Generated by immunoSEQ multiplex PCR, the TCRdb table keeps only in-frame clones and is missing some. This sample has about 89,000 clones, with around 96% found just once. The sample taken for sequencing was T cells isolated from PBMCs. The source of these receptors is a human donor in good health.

The CDR3 region has the DNA TGCGCCAGCAGTCAAATCGATAGGGACAGGGTAAGGGCTTTCTTT. This encodes CASSQIDRDRVRAFF. This sequence joins TRBV5-1 and TRBJ1-1; 9 nucleotides match TRBD1. This CDR3 contains 15 residues. Trimming at V came to 5 bases and at J to 11 bases, leaving 16 bases not matched to a gene. Germline V lookup: CDR1 SGHRS, CDR2 YFSETQ.

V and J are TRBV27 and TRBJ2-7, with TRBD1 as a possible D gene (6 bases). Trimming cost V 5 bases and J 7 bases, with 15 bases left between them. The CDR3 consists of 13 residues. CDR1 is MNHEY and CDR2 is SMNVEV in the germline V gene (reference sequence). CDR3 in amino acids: CASSVGTRKEQYF. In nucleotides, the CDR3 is TGTGCCAGCAGTGTCGGGACACGGAAGGAGCAGTACTTC.

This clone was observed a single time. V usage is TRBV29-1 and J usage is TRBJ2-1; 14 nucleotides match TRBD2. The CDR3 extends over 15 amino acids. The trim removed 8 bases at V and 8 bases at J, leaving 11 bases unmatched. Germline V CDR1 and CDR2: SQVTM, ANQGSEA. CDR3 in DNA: TGCAGCTCTGGGACTAGCGGGAGTTGGGGGGATGAGCAGTTCTTC. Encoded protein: CSSGTSGSWGDEQFF.

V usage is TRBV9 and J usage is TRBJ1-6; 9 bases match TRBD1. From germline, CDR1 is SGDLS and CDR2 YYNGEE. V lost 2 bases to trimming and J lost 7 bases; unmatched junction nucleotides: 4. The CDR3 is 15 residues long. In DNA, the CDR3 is TGTGCCAGCAGCGTGGCGGACAGGGGAAATTCACCCCTCCACTTT. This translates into CASSVADRGNSPLHF.

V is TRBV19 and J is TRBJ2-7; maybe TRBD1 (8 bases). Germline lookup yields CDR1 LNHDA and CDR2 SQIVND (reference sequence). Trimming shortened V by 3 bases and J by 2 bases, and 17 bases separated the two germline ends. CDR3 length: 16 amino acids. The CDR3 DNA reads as TGTGCCAGTAGTATTCAAAAAACAGGGGGGGCCTACGAGCAGTACTTC. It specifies CASSIQKTGGAYEQYF.

CDR3: CASSTTGTRNTEAFF. CDR3 DNA: TGTGCCAGCAGCACAACCGGGACAAGGAACACTGAAGCTTTCTTT. V and J are TRBV13 and TRBJ1-1, with D maybe TRBD1 (6 bases). V lost 5 bases to trimming and J lost 1 base, with 14 bases between them. Germline CDR1 and CDR2: PRHDT and FYEKMQ (reference sequence). CDR3 length: 15 amino acids.

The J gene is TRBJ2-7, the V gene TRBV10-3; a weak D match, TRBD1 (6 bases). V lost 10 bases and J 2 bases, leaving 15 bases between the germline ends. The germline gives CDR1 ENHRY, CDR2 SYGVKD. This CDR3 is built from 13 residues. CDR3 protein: CATGAGVTYEQYF. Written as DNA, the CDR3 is TGTGCCACCGGGGCAGGGGTAACCTACGAGCAGTACTTC.

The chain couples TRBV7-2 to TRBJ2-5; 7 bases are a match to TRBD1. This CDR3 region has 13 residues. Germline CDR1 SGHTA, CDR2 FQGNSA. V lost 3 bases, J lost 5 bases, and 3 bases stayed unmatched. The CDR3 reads CASSLTGPETQYF. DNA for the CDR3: TGTGCCAGCAGCTTGACAGGGCCGGAGACCCAGTACTTC.

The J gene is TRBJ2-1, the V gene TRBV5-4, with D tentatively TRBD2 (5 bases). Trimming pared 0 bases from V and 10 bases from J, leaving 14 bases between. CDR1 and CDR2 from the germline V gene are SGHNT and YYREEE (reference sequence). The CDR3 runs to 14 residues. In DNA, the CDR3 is TGTGCCAGCAGCTTGGCCGTCCGGGGAGAGGAGCAGTTCTTC. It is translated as CASSLAVRGEEQFF.

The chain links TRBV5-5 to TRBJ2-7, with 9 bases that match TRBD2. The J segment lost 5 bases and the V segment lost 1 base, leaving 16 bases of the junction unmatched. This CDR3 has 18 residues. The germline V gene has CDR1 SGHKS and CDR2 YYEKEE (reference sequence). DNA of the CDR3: TGTGCCAGCAGCTTGCCCCGGAGTGCGGGAGGGGCGGGCGACGAGCAGTACTTC. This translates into CASSLPRSAGGAGDEQYF.

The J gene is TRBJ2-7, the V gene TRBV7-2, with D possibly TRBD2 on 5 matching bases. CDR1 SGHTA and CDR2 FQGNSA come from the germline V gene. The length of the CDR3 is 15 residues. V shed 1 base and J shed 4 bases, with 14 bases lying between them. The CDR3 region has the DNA TGTGCCAGCAGCTTAGGCGACGCTTCGGGATACGAGCAGTACTTC. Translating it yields CASSLGDASGYEQYF.

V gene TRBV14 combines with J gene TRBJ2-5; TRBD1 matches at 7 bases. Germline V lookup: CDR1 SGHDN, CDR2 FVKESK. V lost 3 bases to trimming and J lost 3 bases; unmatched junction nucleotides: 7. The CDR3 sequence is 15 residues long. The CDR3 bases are TGTGCCAGCAGCCAGACGTGGGACAGAAAAGAGACCCAGTACTTC. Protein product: CASSQTWDRKETQYF.

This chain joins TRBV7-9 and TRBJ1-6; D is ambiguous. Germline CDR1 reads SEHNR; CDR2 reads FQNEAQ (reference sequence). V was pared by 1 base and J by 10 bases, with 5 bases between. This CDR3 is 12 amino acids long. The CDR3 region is CASSLEASPLHF. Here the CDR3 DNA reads TGTGCCAGCAGCTTAGAAGCATCACCCCTCCACTTT. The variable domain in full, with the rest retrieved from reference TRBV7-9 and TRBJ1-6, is DTGVSQNPRHKITKRGQNVTFRCDPISEHNRLYWYRQTLGQGPEFLTYFQNEAQLEKSRLLSDRFSAERPKGSFSTLEIQRTEQGDSAMYLCASSLEASPLHFGNGTRLTVT.

The DNA of the CDR3 is TGTGCCAGCAGCCCTAACCTGTCGGTTAAAAAACTGTTTTTT. Amino acid sequence: CASSPNLSVKKLFF. The J gene is TRBJ1-4, the V gene TRBV5-6, with D unclear. Between the trimmed V and J ends, which lost 4 bases and 9 bases, there was a span of 16 bases. CDR1 and CDR2 from the germline V gene are SGHDT and YYEEEE. The CDR3 is 14 amino acids.

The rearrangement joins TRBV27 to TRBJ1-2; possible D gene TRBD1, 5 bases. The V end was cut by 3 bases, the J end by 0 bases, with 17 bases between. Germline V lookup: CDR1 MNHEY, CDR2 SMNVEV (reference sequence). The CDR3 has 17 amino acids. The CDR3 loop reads CASSFSPHTGTNYGYTF. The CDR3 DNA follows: TGTGCCAGCAGTTTCAGTCCCCACACAGGAACTAACTATGGCTACACCTTC.

The DNA for the CDR3 is TGCGCCAGCAGTGATGCTAGGTTTTCCTACAATGAGCAGTTCTTC. Its protein is CASSDARFSYNEQFF. The chain combines TRBV10-2 with TRBJ2-1; D gene unclear. The length of the CDR3 is 15 residues. Germline CDR1 is WSHSY and CDR2 is SAAADI. The ends were cut back, 3 bases at V and 1 base at J, with 10 bases in the middle.

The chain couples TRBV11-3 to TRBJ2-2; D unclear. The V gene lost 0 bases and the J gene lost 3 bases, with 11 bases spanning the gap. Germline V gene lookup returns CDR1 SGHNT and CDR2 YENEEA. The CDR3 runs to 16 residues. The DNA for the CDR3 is TGTGCCAGCAGCTTAGAGTCCGGGTCGGACACCGGGGAGCTGTTTTTT. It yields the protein CASSLESGSDTGELFF.

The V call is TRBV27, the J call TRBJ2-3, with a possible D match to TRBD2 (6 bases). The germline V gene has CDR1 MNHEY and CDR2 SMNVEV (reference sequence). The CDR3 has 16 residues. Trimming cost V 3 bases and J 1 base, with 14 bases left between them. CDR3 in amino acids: CASSLYGPGGTDTQYF. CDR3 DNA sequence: TGTGCCAGCAGTTTGTACGGGCCGGGGGGCACAGATACGCAGTATTTT.

The DNA of the CDR3 is TGTGCCAGCAGCCGGGAGGACAGGGTTGATGGCTACACCTTC. This codes for CASSREDRVDGYTF. The chain couples TRBV5-4 to TRBJ1-2; 8 nucleotides match TRBD1. The germline V gene encodes CDR1 SGHNT and CDR2 YYREEE (reference sequence). The CDR3 has 14 amino acids. Trimming removed 4 bases from V and 6 bases from J; junction bases left unmatched: 8.

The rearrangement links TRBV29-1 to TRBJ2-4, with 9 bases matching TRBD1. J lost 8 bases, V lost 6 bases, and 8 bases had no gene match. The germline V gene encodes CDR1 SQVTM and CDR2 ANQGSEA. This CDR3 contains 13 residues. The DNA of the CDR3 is TGCAGCGTAGAACAGGGGGCTCGCGACATTCAGTACTTC. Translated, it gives CSVEQGARDIQYF.

CDR3 protein: CASSQSSPGSLANTQYF. The CDR3 DNA is TGTGCCAGCAGCCAGTCGTCCCCAGGGTCTCTCGCCAATACGCAGTATTTT. The rearrangement links TRBV7-3 to TRBJ2-3; TRBD1 might be the D (5 bases). Germline V CDR1 and CDR2: SGHTA, FQGTGA. V was trimmed by 5 bases and J by 7 bases, leaving 25 bases between them. The length of the CDR3 is 17 residues.

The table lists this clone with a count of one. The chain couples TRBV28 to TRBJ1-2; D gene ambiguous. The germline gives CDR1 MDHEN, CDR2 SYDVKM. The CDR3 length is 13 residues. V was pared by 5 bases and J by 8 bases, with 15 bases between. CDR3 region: CASSKLGSRGYTF. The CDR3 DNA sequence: TGTGCCAGCAGTAAACTAGGTTCCCGCGGCTACACCTTC.

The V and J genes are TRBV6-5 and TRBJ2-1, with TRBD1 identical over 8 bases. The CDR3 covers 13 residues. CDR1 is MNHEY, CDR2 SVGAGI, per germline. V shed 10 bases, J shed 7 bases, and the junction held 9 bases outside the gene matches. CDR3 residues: CATWGQVENEQFF. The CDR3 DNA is TGTGCCACCTGGGGACAGGTGGAGAATGAGCAGTTCTTC.